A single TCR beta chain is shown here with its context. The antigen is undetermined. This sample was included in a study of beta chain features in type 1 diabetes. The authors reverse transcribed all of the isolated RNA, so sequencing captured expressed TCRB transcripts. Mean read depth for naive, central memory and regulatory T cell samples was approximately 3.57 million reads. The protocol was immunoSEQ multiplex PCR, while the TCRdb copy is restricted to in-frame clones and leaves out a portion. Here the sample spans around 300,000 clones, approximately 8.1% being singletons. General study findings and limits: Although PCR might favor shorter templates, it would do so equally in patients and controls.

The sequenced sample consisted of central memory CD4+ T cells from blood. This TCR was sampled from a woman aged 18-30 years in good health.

CDR3 DNA sequence: TGCGCCAGCAGCTTGAATGGGGGCACAGATACGCAGTATTTT. Protein: CASSLNGGTDTQYF. V gene TRBV5-1 combines with J gene TRBJ2-3, with D unclear. In germline, CDR1 is SGHRS, CDR2 YFSETQ. The CDR3 length is 14 residues. V lost 1 base, J lost 1 base, and 7 bases lay in between.